This T cell receptor beta chain is drawn from a study of human T cells and chemical hapten exposure. Across the study: Small volume differences among pooled libraries mainly caused per-sample TCR yield variation.

This clonotype came up many times. As yet, its antigen is unknown. Study-level points and caveats: The study found that DPC sensitization did not change TCRs above 1 in 1000 frequency.

A single record per CDR3 protein comes from TCRdb applying MiXCR to the RACE reads. Seen here are approximately 320,000 distinct CDR3 sequences, 4.5% to 7% observed once, and the top ten hold over 6.5%. The trim removed 11 bases at V and 4 bases at J, leaving 11 bases unmatched. The CDR3 totals 14 residues. Looked up from germline, CDR1 is PRHDT and CDR2 is FYEKMQ (reference sequence). The time point: pre-sensitization, week 0. Treatment here: therapeutic diphenylcyclopropenone sensitization with weekly scalp DPC. Blood was drawn before each patch test was applied. The study enrolled 18 to 70-year-old alopecia patients suitable for DPC.

This TCR came from a young woman with alopecia areata. Some clones in this sample may be carry-over from other donors' samples. V usage is TRBV13 and J usage is TRBJ2-3, with 8 positions matching TRBD2. The material was whole blood, obtained in connection with sensitization to the hapten diphenylcyclopropenone (DPC). CDR3 sequence: CACQFGGDSDTQYF. The CDR3 coding sequence is TGTGCCTGCCAATTCGGGGGGGATTCAGATACGCAGTATTTT.